The 4 T cell receptor beta chains in this list originate from one sample, sequenced in a study of beta chain features in type 1 diabetes. Findings and limits, study-wide: Type 1 diabetes patients had moderately but significantly shorter TCRB CDR3s in all four CD4+ subsets.

These receptors' antigens are unknown. As every portion of the isolated RNA was reverse transcribed, the sequencing read expressed TCRB transcripts. Sequencing used immunoSEQ multiplex PCR; TCRdb keeps in-frame clones, though not all of them. The table has about 650,000 clones, around 12% seen once. Sequenced sample: naive CD4+ T cells from blood. These receptors were collected from a man aged 25 to 40 with type 1 diabetes.

Only a few counts were recorded for this clone. The chain is built from TRBV7-2 and TRBJ1-6; 7 bases line up with TRBD1. V lost 1 base, J lost 8 bases, and 5 bases stayed unmatched. The germline CDR1 and CDR2 sequences are SGHTA and FQGNSA. The CDR3 is 15 residues long. The CDR3 region has the DNA TGTGCCAGCAGCTTAGTTCAGGGGGTGGATTCACCCCTCCACTTT. Its translation: CASSLVQGVDSPLHF.

The chain combines TRBV29-1 with TRBJ1-4, with no clear D. The germline V and J ends were trimmed by 5 bases and 0 bases, with 4 bases remaining between them. The germline V gene encodes CDR1 SQVTM and CDR2 ANQGSEA. The CDR3 is made up of 12 amino acids. The CDR3 nucleotides are TGCAGCGTTTTTACAACTAATGAAAAACTGTTTTTT. As protein: CSVFTTNEKLFF.

This clone occurred a few times. Other DNA sequences in this sample translate to the same CDR3. The rearrangement uses TRBV14 and TRBJ1-5; no definite D call. This CDR3 has 14 residues. Trimming stripped 1 base from V and 2 bases from J, with 6 bases between. Germline values: CDR1 SGHDN, CDR2 FVKESK. Written as DNA, the CDR3 is TGTGCCAGCAGCCAAGCCGGGGGCAATCAGCCCCAGCATTTT. Amino acids: CASSQAGGNQPQHF. Variable domain in full (rest from reference TRBV14 and TRBJ1-5): EAGVTQFPSHSVIEKGQTVTLRCDPISGHDNLYWYRRVMGKEIKFLLHFVKESKQDESGMPNNRFLAERTGGTYSTLKVQPAELEDSGVYFCASSQAGGNQPQHFGDGTRLSIL.

This sequence joins TRBV7-2 and TRBJ2-7, with 10 bases aligning to TRBD1. Germline trimming cut 5 bases from V and 5 bases from J; bases unmatched to any gene: 9. The CDR3 totals 15 residues. In germline, CDR1 is SGHTA, CDR2 FQGNSA. CDR3 bases: TGTGCCAGCAGCCGCTACCGGGACAGGGGAAACGAGCAGTACTTC. This translates into CASSRYRDRGNEQYF.